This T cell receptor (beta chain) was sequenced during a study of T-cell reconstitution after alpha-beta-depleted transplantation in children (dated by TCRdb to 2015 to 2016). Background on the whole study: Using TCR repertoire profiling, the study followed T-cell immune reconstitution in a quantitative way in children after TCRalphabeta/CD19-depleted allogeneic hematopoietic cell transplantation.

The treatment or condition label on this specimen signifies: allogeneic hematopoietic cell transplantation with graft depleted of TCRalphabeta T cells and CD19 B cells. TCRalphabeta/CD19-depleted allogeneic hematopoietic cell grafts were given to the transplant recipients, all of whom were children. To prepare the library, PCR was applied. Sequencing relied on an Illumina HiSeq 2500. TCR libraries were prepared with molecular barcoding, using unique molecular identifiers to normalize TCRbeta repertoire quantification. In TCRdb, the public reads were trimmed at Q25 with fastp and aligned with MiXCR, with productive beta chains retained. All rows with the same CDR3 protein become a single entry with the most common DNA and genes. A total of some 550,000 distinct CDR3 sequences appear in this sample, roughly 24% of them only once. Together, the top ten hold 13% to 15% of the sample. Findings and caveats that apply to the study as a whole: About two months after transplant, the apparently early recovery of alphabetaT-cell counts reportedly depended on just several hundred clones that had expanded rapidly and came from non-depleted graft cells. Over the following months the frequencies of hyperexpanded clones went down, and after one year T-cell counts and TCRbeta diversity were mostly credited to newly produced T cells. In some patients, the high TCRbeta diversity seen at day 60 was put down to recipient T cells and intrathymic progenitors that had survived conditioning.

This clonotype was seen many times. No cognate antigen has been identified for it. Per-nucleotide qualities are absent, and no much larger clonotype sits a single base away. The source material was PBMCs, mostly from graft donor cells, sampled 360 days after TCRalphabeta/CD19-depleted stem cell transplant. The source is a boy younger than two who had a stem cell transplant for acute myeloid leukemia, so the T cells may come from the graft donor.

The nucleotides are TGTGCCAGCAGTTTTGTCAGGATGAAGACCCAGTACTTC. Its translation reads: CASSFVRMKTQYF. The sequence links TRBV12-3 or TRBV12-4 to TRBJ2-5; the D gene lacks a confident call. V was cut back by 3 bases and J by 6 bases, leaving a gap of 11 bases between them. From cysteine to phenylalanine, the CDR3 is 13 amino acids long. CDR3 DNA is the only sequence kept; it has 39 bases, read in frame from the first base.